This TCR beta chain appears in the sequencing data of a study of blood T cell repertoires in COVID-19. The overall study: The cDNA or gDNA used as material had been derived from T cells, B-cell-depleted T cells, or PBMCs.

Original processing methods: Estimation of nucleated cell counts was performed using reference gene primer amplification. Generated by immunoSEQ multiplex PCR, the TCRdb table keeps only in-frame clones and is missing some. V and J calls and clone size are copied from that table; D and trimming were computed from the DNA. The sample lists about 120,000 clones, less than 85% occurring once. V lost 6 bases, J lost 9 bases, and 15 bases lay in between. The germline gives CDR1 WNHNN, CDR2 SYGVQD (reference sequence). The CDR3 totals 13 residues. The receptor was isolated from a man between 45 and 60 years old with acute or convalescent COVID-19. The rearrangement joins TRBV10-1 to TRBJ2-1; TRBD2 might be the D (5 bases). Material: peripheral blood. Here the CDR3 reads CASSLTLAGEQFF. As DNA, the CDR3 is TGCGCCAGCAGCCTTACTCTAGCCGGTGAGCAGTTCTTC.